This is a list of T cell receptor beta chains from one sample in a study of CD8 T cells in Susac syndrome. MiXCR, run by TCRdb on the immunoSEQ multiplex PCR reads, gives a single entry per CDR3 protein. The sample has some 450,000 distinct CDR3 sequences, more than 80% seen once. Source material: CD8+ T cells from PBMCs. All receptors derive from a human donor with multiple sclerosis. Both conserved end residues are part of each CDR3. Fields, in order: D gene, J gene, V gene, clone size, CDR3 DNA, CDR3 protein. A D gene is named only where the DNA matches it firmly. Clone sizes are given selectively: once, few, many, or a class where the clone is expanded.

>-|TRBJ2-3|TRBV7-2|-
TGTGCCAGCAGCTCCCATACAGGGCTCAGCACAGATACGCAGTATTTT
CASSSHTGLSTDTQYF
>-|TRBJ2-2|TRBV27|-
TGTGCCAGCAGTCCGGGACGGGACACCGGGGAGCTGTTTTTT
CASSPGRDTGELFF
>-|TRBJ1-1|TRBV19|-
TGTGCCAGTAGTCCCCAGCCAGGGACTGAAGCTTTCTTT
CASSPQPGTEAFF
>TRBD1|TRBJ1-2|TRBV12-3/TRBV12-4|-
TGTGCCAGCAGCCCTGGTGGGACAGGGAACTATGGCTACACCTTC
CASSPGGTGNYGYTF
>-|TRBJ2-3|TRBV6-5|few
TGTGCCAGCAGTTTCGGACGCACAGATACGCAGTATTTT
CASSFGRTDTQYF
>-|TRBJ2-7|TRBV6-5|-
TGTGCCAGCAGTTACTCTATCCCTCGAAAAGTGGGCTACGAGCAGTACTTC
CASSYSIPRKVGYEQYF
>-|TRBJ2-7|TRBV11-2|-
TGTGCCAGCAGCTTAGTACGGGCAGGGTCCTACGAGCAGTACTTC
CASSLVRAGSYEQYF
>-|TRBJ1-5|TRBV27|-
TGTGCCAGCAGTTTATCGTCGCAGGGGCATAGCAATCAGCCCCAGCATTTT
CASSLSSQGHSNQPQHF
>-|TRBJ2-1|TRBV27|-
TGTGCCAGCAGCCCAGATGGGACACTTTACAATGAGCAGTTCTTC
CASSPDGTLYNEQFF
>-|TRBJ1-1|TRBV4-1|-
TGCGCCAGCAGCCAAGAGGCCCCTACCATGAACACTGAAGCTTTCTTT
CASSQEAPTMNTEAFF